The 20 T cell receptor beta chains presented below share a single source sample, sequenced in a study of T cells after yellow fever vaccination (dated by TCRdb to the late 2010s). The library was built by means of 5' RACE. TCRdb names Illumina HiSeq 2500 as the instrument used. Using fastp trimming at Q25 and MiXCR clonotype assembly, TCRdb reanalyzed the public sequencing data and kept in-frame beta chains. Rows are combined by CDR3 protein, so each entry shows the most common genes and DNA. A total of around 100,000 distinct CDR3 sequences appear in this sample, approximately 8.4% of them only once. In total, the top ten clones hold 25% of the sample. According to the study, the label for this sample's treatment or condition signals: live attenuated yellow fever vaccine strain. The input for sequencing was CD8+ T cells sorted from PBMCs, taken 45 days after the yellow fever booster vaccination. The receptors here all came from a man between 25 and 39 years old who received the YFV17D yellow fever vaccine.

This clonotype was detected a few times. This sequence joins TRBV7-9 and TRBJ2-2; the D is unclear. Trimming cost V 8 bases and J 8 bases, with 9 bases left between them. This CDR3 spans 11 amino acids. Germline V gene sequence: CDR1 SEHNR, CDR2 FQNEAQ (reference sequence). In nucleotides, the CDR3 is TGTGCCAGCCGAATGGTGGGGGAGCTGTTTTTT. Amino acid sequence: CASRMVGELFF.

This sequence joins TRBV6-2 or TRBV6-3 and TRBJ2-1; 10 nucleotides match TRBD2. V shed 7 bases, J shed 10 bases, and the junction held 13 bases outside the gene matches. The CDR3 extends over 15 amino acids. CDR1 is MNHEY, CDR2 SVGEGT, per germline. CDR3 loop: CASTQFSGRPWEQFF. CDR3 nucleotides: TGTGCCAGCACCCAATTTAGCGGGAGGCCATGGGAGCAGTTCTTC.

This clonotype was observed a handful of times. The chain joins TRBV7-9 to TRBJ2-1; TRBD2 aligns across 8 bases. The length of the CDR3 is 13 residues. Germline V gives CDR1 SEHNR, CDR2 FQNEAQ (reference sequence). V gave up 8 bases and J gave up 7 bases; unmatched junction bases: 7. DNA for the CDR3: TGTGCCAGCTCTGGGACTAGTTGGAATGAGCAGTTCTTC. Translating it yields CASSGTSWNEQFF. The complete variable domain, with remaining parts taken from reference TRBV7-9 and TRBJ2-1, reads DTGVSQNPRHKITKRGQNVTFRCDPISEHNRLYWYRQTLGQGPEFLTYFQNEAQLEKSRLLSDRFSAERPKGSFSTLEIQRTEQGDSAMYLCASSGTSWNEQFFGPGTRLTVL.

This clonotype was seen once. V usage is TRBV19 and J usage is TRBJ1-1, with D perhaps matching TRBD1 (6 bases). The CDR3 extends over 13 amino acids. Germline V gives CDR1 LNHDA, CDR2 SQIVND (reference sequence). With 3 bases removed from V and 4 bases from J, the gap between germline ends came to 9 bases. The CDR3 protein is CASSMAGATEAFF. The DNA of the CDR3 is TGTGCCAGTAGTATGGCAGGGGCCACTGAAGCTTTCTTT.

Comment on this clonotype: This clone may be a read error of a much larger clone one base away. The gene calls are TRBV5-1 and TRBJ2-1, with D maybe TRBD1 (8 bases). The germline V gene encodes CDR1 SGHRS and CDR2 YFSETQ. V gave up 1 base and J gave up 8 bases, with 19 bases separating them. The CDR3 runs 16 residues. The CDR3 coding sequence is TGCGCCAGCAGCTTGTTTATACAGGGGGGGCCTGATGAGCAGTTCTTC. This gives the protein CASSLFIQGGPDEQFF.

This clonotype occurred many times. V is TRBV29-1 and J is TRBJ1-2; TRBD1 aligns across 8 bases. V shed 1 base and J 8 bases; nucleotides not matched to a gene: 9. Germline lookup yields CDR1 SQVTM and CDR2 ANQGSEA. The CDR3 extends over 14 amino acids. CDR3 protein: CSVEGPGGWEGYTF. CDR3 coding DNA: TGCAGCGTTGAAGGTCCAGGGGGCTGGGAAGGCTACACCTTC.

This clonotype has only a few counts. The rearrangement joins TRBV6-4 to TRBJ2-3; 8 bases align to TRBD2. The CDR3 has 15 residues. After removal of 4 bases from V and 1 base from J, the junction contained 4 bases not matched to a gene. CDR1 is MRHNA and CDR2 is SNTAGT in the germline V gene. The CDR3 nucleotides are TGTGCCAGCAGTGCCTTTAGCGGGGGCACAGATACGCAGTATTTT. This translates into CASSAFSGGTDTQYF.

The sample holds many counts of this clonotype. V and J are TRBV12-3 or TRBV12-4 and TRBJ2-7; the D is unclear. V dropped 0 bases and J dropped 5 bases, with 8 bases sitting between them. The CDR3 length is 13 residues. The CDR3 DNA reads as TGTGCCAGCAGTTTAGCGGGCTCGAACGAGCAGTACTTC. As protein: CASSLAGSNEQYF.

The gene calls are TRBV5-1 and TRBJ2-7, with TRBD1 matching over 8 bases. CDR1 SGHRS and CDR2 YFSETQ come from the germline V gene. The CDR3 is 15 residues long. Trimming at V came to 1 base and at J to 5 bases, leaving 8 bases not matched to a gene. CDR3 in DNA: TGCGCCAGCAGCTTGCTAGGCAGGGGGCTTGACGAGCAGTACTTC. This translates into CASSLLGRGLDEQYF.

The rearrangement joins TRBV5-6 to TRBJ2-7, with D uncertain. Per germline, CDR1 SGHDT and CDR2 YYEEEE. V dropped 4 bases and J dropped 3 bases, with 14 bases sitting between them. This CDR3 comprises 14 residues. CDR3 amino acids: CASSAGWLLYEQYF. CDR3 nucleotide sequence: TGTGCCAGCAGCGCCGGCTGGCTCCTCTACGAGCAGTACTTC.

This clonotype was observed many times. The chain carries TRBV20-1 and TRBJ2-1; D remains unclear. The CDR3 runs 13 residues. V lost 5 bases and J lost 2, with 10 bases in between. Looked up from germline, CDR1 is DFQATT and CDR2 is SNEGSKA (reference sequence). The CDR3 loop is CSAYFVAYNEQFF. The CDR3 nucleotides read TGCAGTGCTTACTTCGTGGCCTACAATGAGCAGTTCTTC.

This clonotype has at least ten counts. The chain couples TRBV20-1 to TRBJ2-7; 7 bases align to TRBD1. V dropped 0 bases and J dropped 4; count of bases not matched to a gene: 6. The CDR3 is made up of 14 amino acids. Germline CDR1 is DFQATT and CDR2 is SNEGSKA (reference sequence). The CDR3 bases are TGCAGTGCTAGAGATCGCGGCAGGGGGTACGAGCAGTACTTC. It codes for CSARDRGRGYEQYF.

This clonotype was found a few times. The chain recombines TRBV6-5 with TRBJ1-5; D ambiguous. The CDR3 is 15 residues long. The V gene's germline CDR1 is MNHEY and CDR2 SVGAGI. V dropped 2 bases and J dropped 1 base, with 9 bases sitting between them. In nucleotides, the CDR3 is TGTGCCAGCAGTTACGTTTCGGGGAGCAATCAGCCCCAGCATTTT. This translates into CASSYVSGSNQPQHF.

The rearrangement joins TRBV18 to TRBJ2-1, with 8 bases fitting TRBD2. With V trimmed by 0 bases and J by 2 bases, 3 bases remained unmatched. The CDR3 sequence is 16 residues long. Germline V CDR1 and CDR2: KGHSH, LQKENI. The CDR3 DNA reads as TGTGCCAGCTCACCACCGTCGGGAGGGCCCTACAATGAGCAGTTCTTC. Residues: CASSPPSGGPYNEQFF.

In its sample, this clonotype was seen many times. A read error may produce the germline difference seen at one junction end. The genes are TRBV20-1 and TRBJ1-1; tentative D call: TRBD1 (5 bases). The CDR3 runs 10 residues. Germline assignment: CDR1 DFQATT and CDR2 SNEGSKA (reference sequence). CDR3: CSAPPGPILF. In DNA form, the CDR3 reads TGCAGTGCTCCGCCGGGACCGATCCTCTTT.

This clonotype was seen ten or more times. V gene TRBV5-6 combines with J gene TRBJ2-7; D is undetermined. The germline V and J ends were trimmed by 1 base and 4 bases, with 9 bases remaining between them. Looked up from germline, CDR1 is SGHDT and CDR2 is YYEEEE. The CDR3 totals 13 residues. CDR3 amino acids: CASSLRQQYEQYF. CDR3 in DNA: TGTGCCAGCAGCTTGCGCCAGCAATACGAGCAGTACTTC.

There are many counts of this clonotype. The chain has TRBV28 and TRBJ1-2; D uncertain. Looked up from germline, CDR1 is MDHEN and CDR2 is SYDVKM. The CDR3 is 14 amino acids. With 3 bases removed from V and 3 bases from J, the gap between germline ends came to 11 bases. Here the CDR3 DNA reads TGTGCCAGCAGTTTGAGGGTTGTTGACTATGGCTACACCTTC. Protein product: CASSLRVVDYGYTF.

This clonotype appeared many times. This chain links TRBV29-1 with TRBJ2-5; D is possibly TRBD2 (5 bases). CDR1 SQVTM and CDR2 ANQGSEA come from the germline V gene. The germline V and J ends were trimmed by 6 bases and 5 bases, with 19 bases remaining between them. This CDR3 is 14 amino acids long. The CDR3 DNA follows: TGCAGCGTAGAGCGGCCGGGCTTCCGGGAGACCCAGTACTTC. It codes for CSVERPGFRETQYF.

The V call is TRBV7-9, the J call TRBJ2-1, with D hard to call. Germline V CDR1 and CDR2: SEHNR, FQNEAQ (reference sequence). Trimming removed 2 bases at V and 9 bases at J, with 11 bases between. The CDR3 consists of 13 residues. CDR3 DNA sequence: TGTGCCAGCAGCTTAATTAGATCGGGTGAGCAGTTCTTC. Translated: CASSLIRSGEQFF.

This clonotype occurred many times. This chain links TRBV5-6 with TRBJ2-7, with unresolved D. CDR1 SGHDT and CDR2 YYEEEE come from the germline V gene. Trimming stripped 1 base from V and 5 bases from J, with 13 bases between. The CDR3 is made up of 14 amino acids. The CDR3 loop is CASSLLSLEHEQYF. The CDR3 DNA is TGTGCCAGCAGCTTGTTATCCCTGGAGCACGAGCAGTACTTC.